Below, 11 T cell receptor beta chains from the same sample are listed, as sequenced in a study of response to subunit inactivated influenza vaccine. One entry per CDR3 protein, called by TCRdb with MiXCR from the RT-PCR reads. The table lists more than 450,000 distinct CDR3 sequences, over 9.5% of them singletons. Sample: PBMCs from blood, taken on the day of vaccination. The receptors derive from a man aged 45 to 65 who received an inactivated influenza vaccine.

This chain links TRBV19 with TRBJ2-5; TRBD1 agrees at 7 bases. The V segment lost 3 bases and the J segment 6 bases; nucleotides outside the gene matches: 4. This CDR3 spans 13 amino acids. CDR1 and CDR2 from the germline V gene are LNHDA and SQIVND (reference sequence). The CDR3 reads CASSIDRVKTQYF. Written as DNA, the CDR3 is TGTGCCAGTAGTATTGACAGGGTGAAGACCCAGTACTTC.

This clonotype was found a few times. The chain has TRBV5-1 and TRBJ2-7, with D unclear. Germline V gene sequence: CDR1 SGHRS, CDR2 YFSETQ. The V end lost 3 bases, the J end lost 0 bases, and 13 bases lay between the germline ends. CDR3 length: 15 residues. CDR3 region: CASSSPLGGSYEQYF. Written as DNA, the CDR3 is TGCGCCAGCAGCTCCCCGTTGGGCGGCTCCTACGAGCAGTACTTC.

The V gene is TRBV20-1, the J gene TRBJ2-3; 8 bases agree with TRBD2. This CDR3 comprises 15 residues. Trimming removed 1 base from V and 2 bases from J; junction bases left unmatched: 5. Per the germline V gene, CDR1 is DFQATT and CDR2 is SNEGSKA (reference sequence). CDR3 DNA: TGCAGTGCTAGAGCTACGGGGGGGGTCACAGATACGCAGTATTTT. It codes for CSARATGGVTDTQYF.

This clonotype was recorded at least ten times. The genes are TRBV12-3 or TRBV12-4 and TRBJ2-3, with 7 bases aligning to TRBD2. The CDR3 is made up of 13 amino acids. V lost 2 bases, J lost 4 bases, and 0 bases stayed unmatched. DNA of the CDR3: TGTGCCAGCAGTTTACTAGCGGCAGATACGCAGTATTTT. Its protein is CASSLLAADTQYF.

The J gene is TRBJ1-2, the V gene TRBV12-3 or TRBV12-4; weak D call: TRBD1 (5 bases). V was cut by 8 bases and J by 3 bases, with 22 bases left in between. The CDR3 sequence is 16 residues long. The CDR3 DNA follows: TGTGCCAGCTCCCTAATCCTTGCCGGGGCGTACTATGGCTACACCTTC. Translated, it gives CASSLILAGAYYGYTF.

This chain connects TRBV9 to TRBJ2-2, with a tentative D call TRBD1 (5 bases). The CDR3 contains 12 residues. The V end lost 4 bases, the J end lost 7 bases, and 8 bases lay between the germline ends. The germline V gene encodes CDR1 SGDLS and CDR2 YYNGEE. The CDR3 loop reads CASSPTGGELFF. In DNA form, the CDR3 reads TGTGCCAGCAGCCCTACAGGCGGGGAGCTGTTTTTT.

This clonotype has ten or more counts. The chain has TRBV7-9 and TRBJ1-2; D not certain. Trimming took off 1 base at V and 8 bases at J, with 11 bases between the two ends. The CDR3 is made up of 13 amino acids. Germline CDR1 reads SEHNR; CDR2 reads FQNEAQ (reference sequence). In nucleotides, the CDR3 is TGTGCCAGCAGCTTAGGTCCTTTCGGGGGCTACACCTTC. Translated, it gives CASSLGPFGGYTF.

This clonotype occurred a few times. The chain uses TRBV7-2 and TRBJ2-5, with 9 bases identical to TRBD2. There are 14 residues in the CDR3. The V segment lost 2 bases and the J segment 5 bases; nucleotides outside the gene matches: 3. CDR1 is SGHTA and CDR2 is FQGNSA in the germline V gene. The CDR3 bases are TGTGCCAGCAGCTTATTTACTAGCGGGGAGACCCAGTACTTC. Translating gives CASSLFTSGETQYF. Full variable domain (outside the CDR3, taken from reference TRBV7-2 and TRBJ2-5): GAGVSQSPSNKVTEKGKDVELRCDPISGHTALYWYRQSLGQGLEFLIYFQGNSAPDKSGLPSDRFSAERTGGSVSTLTIQRTQQEDSAVYLCASSLFTSGETQYFGPGTRLLVL.

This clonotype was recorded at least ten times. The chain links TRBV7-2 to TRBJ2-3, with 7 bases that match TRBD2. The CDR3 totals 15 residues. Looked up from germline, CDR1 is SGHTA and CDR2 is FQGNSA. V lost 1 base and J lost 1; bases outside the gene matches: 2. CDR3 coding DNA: TGTGCCAGCAGCTTAGGGGGGGGGGGCACAGATACGCAGTATTTT. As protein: CASSLGGGGTDTQYF.

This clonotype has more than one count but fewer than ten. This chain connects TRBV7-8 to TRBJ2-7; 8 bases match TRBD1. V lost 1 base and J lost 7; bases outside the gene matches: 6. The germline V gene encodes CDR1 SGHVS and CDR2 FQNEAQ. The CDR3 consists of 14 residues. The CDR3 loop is CASSLGTGMREQYF. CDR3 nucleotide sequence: TGTGCCAGCAGCTTAGGGACAGGGATGCGGGAGCAGTACTTC.

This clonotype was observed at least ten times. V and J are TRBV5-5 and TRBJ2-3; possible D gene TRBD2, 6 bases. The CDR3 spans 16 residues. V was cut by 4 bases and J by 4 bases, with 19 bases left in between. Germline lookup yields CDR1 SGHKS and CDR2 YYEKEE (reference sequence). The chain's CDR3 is CASSDLLGGLADTQYF. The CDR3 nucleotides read TGTGCCAGCAGCGACCTGTTGGGGGGACTCGCAGATACGCAGTATTTT.